The 18 T cell receptor beta chains listed next were all sequenced from one sample in a study of OX40 agonist ivuxolimab in advanced cancers. The data were produced by immunoSEQ multiplex PCR, yet TCRdb's version contains in-frame clones alone and is incomplete. The table lists fewer than 30,000 clones, about 76% of them singletons. The sample consisted of CD4+ or CD8+ T cells sorted from blood, taken in a trial of the OX40 agonist ivuxolimab. The receptor source for this set is an adult with an advanced solid tumor such as melanoma, head and neck, liver or kidney cancer.

The CDR3 coding sequence is TGCGCCAGCAGCTCCCTAGGGTTTAATTACGAGCAGTACTTC. This translates into CASSSLGFNYEQYF. This chain uses TRBV5-1 with TRBJ2-7; no reliable D call. This CDR3 spans 14 amino acids. Trimming shortened V by 3 bases and J by 4 bases, and 14 bases separated the two germline ends. Per the germline V gene, CDR1 is SGHRS and CDR2 is YFSETQ.

This clone was recorded a few times. The chain links TRBV29-1 to TRBJ2-1, with D possibly TRBD2 on 6 matching bases. Germline CDR1 is SQVTM and CDR2 is ANQGSEA. This CDR3 contains 14 residues. Trimming left V 4 bases short and J 0 bases short, with 10 bases between. CDR3 nucleotide sequence: TGCAGCGTTGTAGCGGTTACCTCCTACAATGAGCAGTTCTTC. As protein: CSVVAVTSYNEQFF.

This clone has a handful of counts. Relative to the germline gene, one junction end is altered; a read error may explain this. V usage is TRBV13 and J usage is TRBJ2-7, with 7 positions matching TRBD2. The germline V gene has CDR1 PRHDT and CDR2 FYEKMQ (reference sequence). The CDR3 is made up of 12 amino acids. The CDR3 DNA reads as TGTGCCAGCAGCTTAGGCTCCCGCGGGAGACAGTTC. Amino acids: CASSLGSRGRQF.

J is TRBJ2-1 and V is TRBV19, with 7 nucleotides matching TRBD1. V lost 3 bases and J lost 0; bases outside the gene matches: 5. CDR1 LNHDA and CDR2 SQIVND come from the germline V gene (reference sequence). The CDR3 covers 16 residues. The CDR3 is CASSMTGYVSYNEQFF. CDR3 nucleotides: TGTGCCAGTAGTATGACAGGGTATGTCTCCTACAATGAGCAGTTCTTC.

The chain has TRBV6-1 and TRBJ2-1; weak D call: TRBD2 (5 bases). Trimming cost V 0 bases and J 4 bases, with 19 bases left between them. This CDR3 has 18 amino acids. Germline CDR1 is MNHNS and CDR2 is SASEGT. Here the CDR3 DNA reads TGTGCCAGCAGTGAAGCGAAGTCCGGGGAGAGGTGGTACAATGAGCAGTTCTTC. Translated, it gives CASSEAKSGERWYNEQFF.

This clone has just a few counts. This sample includes further DNA sequences coding for the same CDR3. This chain links TRBV28 with TRBJ1-2; possible D gene TRBD1, 5 bases. The V end lost 4 bases, the J end lost 10 bases, and 13 bases lay between the germline ends. The V gene's germline CDR1 is MDHEN and CDR2 SYDVKM. The CDR3 consists of 12 residues. CDR3: CASSYIGTIYTF. The DNA for the CDR3 is TGTGCCAGCAGTTATATCGGGACTATCTACACCTTC.

V gene TRBV13 combines with J gene TRBJ2-1; 8 bases agree with TRBD1. This CDR3 has 16 residues. The germline gives CDR1 PRHDT, CDR2 FYEKMQ (reference sequence). V gave up 4 bases and J gave up 1 base; unmatched junction bases: 6. The CDR3 reads CASSSTGVRSYNEQFF. The DNA for the CDR3 is TGTGCCAGCAGCTCGACAGGGGTAAGATCCTACAATGAGCAGTTCTTC.

This chain uses TRBV10-2 with TRBJ1-3; no definite D call. Germline V lookup: CDR1 WSHSY, CDR2 SAAADI. The V and J ends lost 0 bases and 2 bases respectively, with 5 bases between them. This CDR3 region has 14 residues. CDR3 region: CASSESGPGNTIYF. CDR3 DNA sequence: TGCGCCAGCAGTGAGTCAGGGCCTGGAAACACCATATATTTT.

This chain connects TRBV28 to TRBJ2-3; 9 bases align to TRBD2. V lost 6 bases, J lost 4 bases, and 11 bases stayed unmatched. In germline, CDR1 is MDHEN, CDR2 SYDVKM. This CDR3 is 16 amino acids long. The CDR3 nucleotides read TGTGCCAGCAGCCCTTTTGCGGGAGGGGGCCCAGATACGCAGTATTTT. Protein sequence: CASSPFAGGGPDTQYF. The full variable domain, completed using reference TRBV28 and TRBJ2-3, is DVKVTQSSRYLVKRTGEKVFLECVQDMDHENMFWYRQDPGLGLRLIYFSYDVKMKEKGDIPEGYSVSREKKERFSLILESASTNQTSMYLCASSPFAGGGPDTQYFGPGTRLTVL.

This sequence joins TRBV5-1 and TRBJ1-1, with D hard to call. The CDR3 is made up of 16 amino acids. Germline V gene data show CDR1 as SGHRS and CDR2 as YFSETQ. V was clipped by 0 bases and J by 4 bases, with 16 bases between them. CDR3 protein: CASSLGPNGAGTEAFF. The CDR3 DNA reads TGCGCCAGCAGCTTGGGGCCTAATGGAGCGGGCACTGAAGCTTTCTTT.

The V gene is TRBV9, the J gene TRBJ2-1; TRBD1 matches at 11 bases. Trimming removed 7 bases from V and 7 bases from J; junction bases left unmatched: 7. The CDR3 is 14 amino acids. CDR1 SGDLS and CDR2 YYNGEE come from the germline V gene. The CDR3, as DNA: TGTGCCAGCGTCTCCGGGACAGGGGGTAATGAGCAGTTCTTC. Translated: CASVSGTGGNEQFF.

This clone was observed a single time. The chain links TRBV6-1 to TRBJ2-3; TRBD2 agrees at 7 bases. V dropped 5 bases and J dropped 4; count of bases not matched to a gene: 3. The CDR3 spans 13 residues. Germline V gene sequence: CDR1 MNHNS, CDR2 SASEGT. The CDR3 loop reads CASSLGLADTQYF. The CDR3 region has the DNA TGTGCCAGCAGTCTCGGACTAGCAGATACGCAGTATTTT.

This rearrangement joins TRBV7-9 to TRBJ2-1; D not certain. Germline V lookup: CDR1 SEHNR, CDR2 FQNEAQ (reference sequence). V was cut by 2 bases and J by 9 bases, with 8 bases left in between. The length of the CDR3 is 12 residues. The CDR3 sequence: CASSLPVSEQFF. The CDR3 nucleotides are TGTGCCAGCAGCTTACCGGTTTCTGAGCAGTTCTTC.

This clone is large. V is TRBV28 and J is TRBJ2-4, with D possibly being TRBD1 or TRBD2 (6 bases each). The CDR3 is 18 amino acids. The germline CDR1 and CDR2 sequences are MDHEN and SYDVKM. With 2 bases removed from V and 1 base from J, the gap between germline ends came to 18 bases. The CDR3 DNA reads TGTGCCAGCAGTTTAATAGTGGGGGGCGTCGACGCCAAAAACATTCAGTACTTC. This codes for CASSLIVGGVDAKNIQYF.

The rearrangement links TRBV5-1 to TRBJ2-5, with D maybe TRBD1 (6 bases). CDR3 length: 15 amino acids. Trimming pared 4 bases from V and 2 bases from J, leaving 15 bases between. CDR1 and CDR2 (germline): SGHRS, YFSETQ. The CDR3 loop reads CASSLYGQIQETQYF. CDR3 DNA: TGCGCCAGCAGCCTGTACGGACAGATTCAAGAGACCCAGTACTTC.

The chain couples TRBV4-1 to TRBJ2-7; D uncertain. The germline CDR1 and CDR2 sequences are MGHRA and YSYEKL. CDR3 length equals 13 residues. V was trimmed by 3 bases and J by 2 bases, leaving 8 bases between them. The CDR3 region is CASSHNSAYEQYF. CDR3 DNA sequence: TGCGCCAGCAGCCACAACAGCGCCTACGAGCAGTACTTC.

The genes are TRBV11-2 and TRBJ2-3; 8 bases line up with TRBD2. Germline V gene sequence: CDR1 SGHAT, CDR2 FQNNGV. With 2 bases clipped from V and 0 bases from J, the junction kept 7 bases outside the gene matches. The CDR3 is 17 residues long. The CDR3 nucleotides are TGTGCCAGCAGCTTAATTGCACTAGCGGTTAGCACAGATACGCAGTATTTT. Translated, it gives CASSLIALAVSTDTQYF.

The chain uses TRBV7-3 and TRBJ2-1, with D possibly being TRBD2 (6 bases). The germline gives CDR1 SGHTA, CDR2 FQGTGA. The CDR3 has 15 amino acids. Trimming cost V 2 bases and J 8 bases, with 16 bases left between them. CDR3 bases: TGTGCCAGCAGCTTAGGACGCGGGATCGGCCATGAGCAGTTCTTC. Amino acid sequence: CASSLGRGIGHEQFF.